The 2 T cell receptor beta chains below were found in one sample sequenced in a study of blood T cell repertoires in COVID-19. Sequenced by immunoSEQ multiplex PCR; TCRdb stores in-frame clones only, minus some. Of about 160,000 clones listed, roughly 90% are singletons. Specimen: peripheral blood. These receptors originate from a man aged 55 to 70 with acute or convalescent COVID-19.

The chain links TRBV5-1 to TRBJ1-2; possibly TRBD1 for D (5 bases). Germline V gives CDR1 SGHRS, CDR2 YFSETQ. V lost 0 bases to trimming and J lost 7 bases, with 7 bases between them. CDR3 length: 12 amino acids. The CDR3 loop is CASSLAQGGYTF. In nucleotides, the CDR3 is TGCGCCAGCAGCTTGGCCCAGGGTGGCTACACCTTC.

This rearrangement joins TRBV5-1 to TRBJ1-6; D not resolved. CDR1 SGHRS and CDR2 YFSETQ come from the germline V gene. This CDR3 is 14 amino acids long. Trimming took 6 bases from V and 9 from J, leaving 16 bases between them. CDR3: CASTLQREGSPLHF. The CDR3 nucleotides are TGCGCCAGCACCTTACAGCGAGAGGGTTCACCCCTCCACTTT.